This entry describes one TCR beta chain. The target of this receptor is not known. Per-nucleotide qualities are absent, and no much larger clonotype sits a single base away. TCRbeta CDR3 regions were amplified from genomic DNA using the immunoSEQ Assay, a bias-controlled multiplex PCR. On the study's bioinformatics: The number of nucleated cells in each sample was estimated from the amplification of reference gene primers within the assay. To quantify the absolute abundance of each unique TCRbeta CDR3 rearrangement, sequence reads were collapsed and filtered. For each sample, productive Simpson clonality was calculated by taking the square root of Simpson's diversity index across productive rearrangements. As stored in TCRdb, this immuneACCESS dataset retains in-frame rearrangements with V and J assigned. A fraction of the clones does not appear; measured against another copy, unresolved V genes explain less than half of the discrepancy, and the remainder lacks a known reason. That table is the source of V, J and clone size, and D and trimming were worked out from the DNA. This sample lists fewer than 300,000 clones; more than 75% were detected once. 0.95% to 1% of the sample goes to the ten largest clones.

From the cysteine through the phenylalanine, the CDR3 covers 12 amino acids. Only CDR3 DNA remains: 36 bases, in frame from the first base. V loses 5 bases, J loses 0 bases, and the germline ends lie 5 bases apart. CDR1 and CDR2 are read off the germline V gene (reference sequence) as GTSNPN and SVGIG. The source of the sample is a study of blood T cell repertoires in COVID-19 (dated by TCRdb to the early 2020s). Regarding the study in general: Samples covering the acute and convalescent phases of COVID-19 were provided by collaborators in the United States, Italy and Spain. The material from the prospective study consisted of cDNA or gDNA derived from T cells, B-cell-depleted T cells, or PBMCs. Samples were obtained from the ongoing ImmuneRACE study (first 160 participants) and from 1,254 subjects provided by 6 global collaborators. Subjects who had been exposed to COVID-19, were actively infected with it, or had recovered from it provided the deeply sampled blood TCRbeta repertoires that made up the dataset. Sample metadata almost always included a de-identified subject ID, COVID-19 status, age in years and sex. The repertoires were released in a freely available public database meant as a resource for research on the immune response to SARS-CoV-2. Where available, HLA class I and class II types were obtained from metadata supplied by the sample provider rather than from assay-based typing.

A second Seattle source provided samples from volunteer blood donors who had recovered from COVID-19. Each collaborating institution followed its own protocols to collect whole blood in K2EDTA tubes. For TCRbeta analysis, collaborator samples were shipped as frozen whole blood, as isolated PBMCs, or as DNA extracted from either sample type. The research as a whole found: The amount of clinical and demographic metadata varied by source and participant and was provided uncurated.

The rearranged segments are TRBV30 and TRBJ2-4, with the D gene call left open. What was sequenced was peripheral blood. The receptor's source is a woman aged 40-49 years who had recovered from COVID-19. The CDR3 reads CAWGLAKNIQYF. The nucleotides are TGTGCCTGGGGTCTAGCCAAAAACATTCAGTACTTC.